This T cell receptor beta chain was recovered during a study of identical twins. This clonotype showed up just a few times. Its specificity is unknown. Study-level results: Cross-sectional statistical analysis was relied on for the conclusions, without the same donors being followed. Insertion counts were lower in abundant cord blood beta clonotypes, a trend that memory repertoires did not show.

MiXCR was run by TCRdb on the 5' RACE reads, yielding one entry per CDR3 protein. This table has about 690,000 distinct CDR3 sequences, roughly 20% appearing once. The CDR3 is made up of 12 amino acids. Germline-derived CDR1 and CDR2 are DFQATT and SNEGSKA (reference sequence). The V end lost 6 bases, the J end lost 4 bases, and 12 bases lay between the germline ends. The sample also formed part of further work on T cells expressing NK-cell markers. That investigation notes: Seven of the eight sequenced donors were HCMV-seropositive; one was seronegative.

The sequence was collected from a woman younger than 30 in good health. The chain has TRBV20-1 and TRBJ1-2; D possibly corresponds to TRBD1 (6 bases). Sequenced sample: PBMCs. As DNA, the CDR3 is TGCAGTGCCCGGACAGCCCCCTATGGCTACACCTTC. Amino acid sequence: CSARTAPYGYTF.